The 11 T cell receptor beta chains below were found in one sample sequenced in a study of beta chain features in type 1 diabetes. The sequenced template was cDNA made from the entire isolated RNA. The protocol was immunoSEQ multiplex PCR, while the TCRdb copy is restricted to in-frame clones and leaves out a portion. The table records about 330,000 clones, 9.5% to 11% of them present only once. Input material: naive CD4+ T cells from blood. The receptors shown here come from a woman aged 25-40 years in good health.

This clone was observed a handful of times. This chain links TRBV5-1 with TRBJ2-3, with 11 bases identical to TRBD2. This CDR3 is 16 amino acids long. V gave up 0 bases and J gave up 4 bases; unmatched junction bases: 4. From germline, CDR1 is SGHRS and CDR2 YFSETQ. The CDR3 nucleotides read TGCGCCAGCAGCTTGGTGGGACTAGCGGAATCAGATACGCAGTATTTT. Residues: CASSLVGLAESDTQYF.

The chain uses TRBV15 and TRBJ2-7; the match to TRBD1 covers 8 bases. CDR3 size: 16 residues. Unmatched junction bases numbered 6, after V lost 1 base and J lost 1 base. Germline V gene sequence: CDR1 LNHNV, CDR2 YYDKDF (reference sequence). CDR3 DNA sequence: TGTGCCACCAGCAGAGGCGGCAGGGGGCCATCCTACGAGCAGTACTTC. It specifies CATSRGGRGPSYEQYF.

The CDR3 protein is CASSLGLAGGVDTQYF. CDR3 nucleotide sequence: TGTGCCAGCAGCTTAGGACTAGCGGGAGGGGTAGATACGCAGTATTTT. The gene calls are TRBV7-2 and TRBJ2-3; TRBD2 agrees at 14 bases. There are 16 residues in the CDR3. CDR1 is SGHTA and CDR2 is FQGNSA in the germline V gene. Trimming removed 1 base from V and 5 bases from J; junction bases left unmatched: 2.

This clone turned up a few times. The junction does not match germline at one end; this may be a read error. Here the CDR3 DNA reads TGTGCTAGCAGCTTGGGTAGCGCCCAAGAGACCCAGTACTTC. This sequence encodes CASSLGSAQETQYF. V usage is TRBV7-7 and J usage is TRBJ2-5, with a weak D call TRBD2 (5 bases). CDR1 and CDR2 (germline): SSHAT, FNYEAQ (reference sequence). The CDR3 is 14 residues long.

Only a few counts were recorded for this clone. The chain has TRBV4-3 and TRBJ2-1, with 13 bases that match TRBD2. The length of the CDR3 is 16 residues. Unmatched junction bases numbered 5, after V lost 4 bases and J lost 5 bases. CDR1 LGHNA and CDR2 YSLEER come from the germline V gene. CDR3 residues: CASSRTGTSGNNEQFF. The CDR3, as DNA: TGCGCCAGCAGCCGCACCGGGACTAGCGGGAACAATGAGCAGTTCTTC.

The CDR3 loop reads CASRSSPGQKYF. The CDR3 nucleotides are TGTGCCAGCAGATCGAGCCCGGGACAGAAGTACTTC. The chain uses TRBV25-1 and TRBJ2-7; the match to TRBD1 covers 7 bases. Looked up from germline, CDR1 is MGHDK and CDR2 is SYGVNS. Trimming at V came to 6 bases and at J to 11 bases, leaving 10 bases not matched to a gene. This CDR3 comprises 12 residues.

This clone has just a few counts. This chain connects TRBV30 to TRBJ2-5, with D unclear. This CDR3 contains 15 residues. Germline V gene sequence: CDR1 GTSNPN, CDR2 SVGIG (reference sequence). V was pared by 0 bases and J by 2 bases, with 13 bases between. In DNA, the CDR3 is TGTGCCTGGAGTGTAGGTAGTCTGAGGCAAGAGACCCAGTACTTC. Translating it yields CAWSVGSLRQETQYF.

J is TRBJ2-5 and V is TRBV28, with 9 bases that match TRBD1. Germline loops: CDR1 MDHEN, CDR2 SYDVKM. V lost 2 bases to trimming and J lost 2 bases; unmatched junction nucleotides: 3. This CDR3 is built from 15 residues. The CDR3 loop reads CASSLGQGIQETQYF. In DNA, the CDR3 is TGTGCCAGCAGTTTAGGACAGGGGATTCAAGAGACCCAGTACTTC.

V usage is TRBV6-5 and J usage is TRBJ2-7; 7 nucleotides align to TRBD2. With V trimmed by 4 bases and J by 3 bases, 3 bases remained unmatched. This CDR3 contains 13 residues. The germline V gene has CDR1 MNHEY and CDR2 SVGAGI. CDR3 DNA: TGTGCCAGCAGTTTTGCGGGAGTCTACGAGCAGTACTTC. The encoded protein is CASSFAGVYEQYF.

This clone turned up a few times. This sequence joins TRBV29-1 and TRBJ2-7; TRBD2 matches 16 bases. The germline V gene encodes CDR1 SQVTM and CDR2 ANQGSEA. The CDR3 has 14 residues. V dropped 6 bases and J dropped 7; count of bases not matched to a gene: 6. CDR3: CSVGLAGGPEEQYF. The CDR3 nucleotides read TGCAGCGTGGGACTAGCGGGAGGGCCGGAAGAGCAGTACTTC.

This clone came up a few times. The chain uses TRBV9 and TRBJ2-1; TRBD1 aligns across 9 bases. The germline V gene has CDR1 SGDLS and CDR2 YYNGEE. V was pared by 4 bases and J by 6 bases, with 8 bases of the junction left unmatched. The CDR3 is 15 amino acids. The CDR3 sequence: CASSSQGAGFNEQFF. The CDR3, as DNA: TGTGCCAGCAGCTCACAGGGGGCGGGTTTCAATGAGCAGTTCTTC.